Below, 8 T cell receptor beta chains from the same sample are listed, as sequenced in a study of CD8 T cells in Susac syndrome. About 0.5 to 1 ug RNA was reverse transcribed with random hexamers. TCRdb passed the immunoSEQ multiplex PCR reads through MiXCR, listing each CDR3 protein once. Seen here are around 150,000 distinct CDR3 sequences, 85% to 95% observed once, and the top ten hold 0.11%. Input material: CD4+ T cells from PBMCs. The receptors were sampled from a human donor with multiple sclerosis.

The chain links TRBV12-3 or TRBV12-4 to TRBJ2-1; TRBD2 agrees at 9 bases. CDR3 length: 21 amino acids. V trimming: 8 bases; J trimming: 6 bases; junction bases outside the gene matches: 29. The CDR3 region has the DNA TGTGCCAGCCTCCGTGGGCGCGGGAGGGCCTTCCGAGATATTTTCCGCAATGAGCAGTTCTTC. Its translation is CASLRGRGRAFRDIFRNEQFF.

The chain has TRBV20-1 and TRBJ2-1, with TRBD2 identical over 11 bases. Germline V gives CDR1 DFQATT, CDR2 SNEGSKA (reference sequence). The CDR3 covers 14 residues. V lost 5 bases to trimming and J lost 7 bases; unmatched junction nucleotides: 7. The CDR3 spells CSAALAGGGNEQFF. The CDR3 DNA reads TGCAGTGCTGCGTTAGCGGGAGGGGGGAATGAGCAGTTCTTC.

The genes are TRBV9 and TRBJ1-1; D might be TRBD1 (5 bases). CDR3 length: 20 amino acids. Per germline, CDR1 SGDLS and CDR2 YYNGEE. Trimming took 1 base from V and 0 from J, leaving 25 bases between them. Here the CDR3 reads CASSVNPLVGRSGLNTEAFF. The CDR3 DNA reads TGTGCCAGCAGCGTAAACCCCCTGGTGGGGCGCTCCGGCCTGAACACTGAAGCTTTCTTT.

The chain has TRBV6-5 and TRBJ2-7, with D maybe TRBD1 (6 bases). CDR3 length: 16 amino acids. The V gene lost 0 bases and the J gene lost 3 bases, with 15 bases spanning the gap. Germline V gives CDR1 MNHEY, CDR2 SVGAGI. The CDR3 nucleotides read TGTGCCAGCAGTTACTCGGGGGCAGGCCTTGTCTACGAGCAGTACTTC. Translation: CASSYSGAGLVYEQYF.

This chain uses TRBV14 with TRBJ2-5, with 7 bases that match TRBD1. This CDR3 has 14 residues. The V segment lost 2 bases and the J segment 5 bases; nucleotides outside the gene matches: 5. CDR1 is SGHDN and CDR2 is FVKESK in the germline V gene. CDR3 residues: CASSQLTGLETQYF. The CDR3, as DNA: TGTGCCAGCAGCCAATTGACAGGGTTGGAGACCCAGTACTTC.

The chain couples TRBV28 to TRBJ1-6; D ambiguous. The CDR3 totals 14 residues. Trimming left V 3 bases short and J 10 bases short, with 13 bases between. Germline V gene lookup returns CDR1 MDHEN and CDR2 SYDVKM. The CDR3 is CASSFRAQVSPLHF. In nucleotides, the CDR3 is TGTGCCAGCAGTTTCCGGGCCCAGGTGTCACCCCTCCACTTT.

The chain has TRBV30 and TRBJ2-3, with D possibly being TRBD2 (7 bases). CDR1 and CDR2 (germline): GTSNPN, SVGIG (reference sequence). V dropped 3 bases and J dropped 0 bases, with 16 bases sitting between them. The CDR3 has 16 amino acids. CDR3 protein: CAWSGPGGASTDTQYF. The CDR3 DNA is TGTGCCTGGAGCGGACCTGGGGGGGCCAGCACAGATACGCAGTATTTT.

V and J are TRBV6-4 and TRBJ2-3, with a weak D call TRBD1 (5 bases). Germline V gene data show CDR1 as MRHNA and CDR2 as SNTAGT. The CDR3 has 13 amino acids. V lost 10 bases and J lost 2, with 13 bases in between. The chain's CDR3 is CATKLTATDTQYF. The CDR3 DNA is TGTGCCACCAAGCTGACAGCCACAGATACGCAGTATTTT.